Listed here are 24 T cell receptor beta chains from one sample, sequenced in a study of immune cell composition in non-small cell lung cancer. Sequenced by immunoSEQ multiplex PCR; TCRdb stores in-frame clones only, minus some. The sample contains fewer than 8,000 clones, around 75% of which appear only once. Material for sequencing was lung tumor tissue. These receptors came from a human donor with non-small cell lung cancer.

The chain couples TRBV2 to TRBJ1-1; tentatively, D is TRBD1 (5 bases). V was clipped by 0 bases and J by 4 bases, with 12 bases between them. CDR3 length: 15 amino acids. Germline V gene data show CDR1 as SNHLY and CDR2 as FYNNEI. The CDR3: CASSEALGRVTEAFF. The CDR3 region has the DNA TGTGCCAGCAGTGAAGCGCTTGGCAGGGTCACTGAAGCTTTCTTT.

The V gene is TRBV16, the J gene TRBJ1-2; D not resolved. Looked up from germline, CDR1 is KGHSY and CDR2 is FQNENV. V lost 4 bases, J lost 3 bases, and 15 bases lay in between. The CDR3 totals 15 residues. CDR3 sequence (DNA): TGTGCCAGCAGCCCCCTTCGGGAGTCTGACTATGGCTACACCTTC. As protein: CASSPLRESDYGYTF.

V is TRBV4-2 and J is TRBJ1-2; possibly TRBD1 for D (5 bases). V was cut by 4 bases and J by 4 bases, with 16 bases left in between. This CDR3 contains 15 residues. Germline lookup yields CDR1 LGHNA and CDR2 YNFKEQ. The CDR3 nucleotides read TGTGCCAGCAGCCCGGGGGGAGGGGTGGCCTATGGCTACACCTTC. Protein product: CASSPGGGVAYGYTF.

The chain couples TRBV6-5 to TRBJ1-2; 9 bases fit TRBD1. The V segment lost 7 bases and the J segment 4 bases; nucleotides outside the gene matches: 4. CDR3 length: 13 amino acids. Per germline, CDR1 MNHEY and CDR2 SVGAGI. The CDR3 sequence is CASTTTGGYGYTF. The CDR3, as DNA: TGTGCCAGCACCACGACAGGGGGCTATGGCTACACCTTC.

DNA of the CDR3: TGTGCCAGCAGTGAGGGGACAGCTAACTATGGCTACACCTTC. This translates into CASSEGTANYGYTF. The rearrangement uses TRBV25-1 and TRBJ1-2; TRBD1 matches at 7 bases. Germline V gene sequence: CDR1 MGHDK, CDR2 SYGVNS. V lost 3 bases, J lost 0 bases, and 1 base stayed unmatched. This CDR3 is built from 14 residues.

The V and J genes are TRBV6-4 and TRBJ2-7, with 7 nucleotides matching TRBD1. CDR1 and CDR2 from the germline V gene are MRHNA and SNTAGT. Germline trimming cut 8 bases from V and 0 bases from J; bases unmatched to any gene: 10. The CDR3 length is 15 residues. The CDR3 nucleotides are TGTGCCAGCGAACCCGGGACAGCGCGCTCCTACGAGCAGTACTTC. It codes for CASEPGTARSYEQYF.

J is TRBJ2-7 and V is TRBV6-1; weak D call: TRBD1 (7 bases). This CDR3 region has 14 residues. With 6 bases removed from V and 3 bases from J, the gap between germline ends came to 15 bases. The germline gives CDR1 MNHNS, CDR2 SASEGT. In nucleotides, the CDR3 is TGTGCCAGCAGAACAGGGGACTTTGGCTACGAGCAGTACTTC. Translation gives CASRTGDFGYEQYF.

V and J are TRBV10-2 and TRBJ2-7, with D maybe TRBD2 (5 bases). V was trimmed by 0 bases and J by 3 bases, leaving 15 bases between them. CDR3 length: 16 amino acids. The germline V gene has CDR1 WSHSY and CDR2 SAAADI. CDR3 in amino acids: CASSESNGVRLYEQYF. The CDR3 nucleotides read TGCGCCAGCAGTGAGTCTAACGGGGTCCGCCTCTACGAGCAGTACTTC.

The chain couples TRBV7-8 to TRBJ1-4; no clear D. The CDR3 is made up of 14 amino acids. In germline, CDR1 is SGHVS, CDR2 FQNEAQ. Trimming shortened V by 5 bases and J by 8 bases, and 15 bases separated the two germline ends. The CDR3 is CASSPTTLGEKLFF. The CDR3 region has the DNA TGTGCCAGCAGCCCGACAACACTCGGAGAAAAACTGTTTTTT.

This chain uses TRBV5-4 with TRBJ1-2, with D hard to call. Looked up from germline, CDR1 is SGHNT and CDR2 is YYREEE (reference sequence). The CDR3 length is 14 residues. V was trimmed by 0 bases and J by 0 bases, leaving 6 bases between them. Here the CDR3 DNA reads TGTGCCAGCAGCTTGGACGCGACTAACTATGGCTACACCTTC. It translates to CASSLDATNYGYTF.

This chain links TRBV7-9 with TRBJ1-6; possibly TRBD1 for D (5 bases). With 7 bases removed from V and 2 bases from J, the gap between germline ends came to 15 bases. Per germline, CDR1 SEHNR and CDR2 FQNEAQ (reference sequence). This CDR3 has 16 residues. As DNA, the CDR3 is TGTGCCAGCACCTCGGCGGGGCGGACCTATAATTCACCCCTCCACTTT. Its translation is CASTSAGRTYNSPLHF.

The chain recombines TRBV19 with TRBJ2-1; TRBD2 is a possible D gene (5 bases). This CDR3 is built from 15 residues. CDR1 LNHDA and CDR2 SQIVND come from the germline V gene (reference sequence). V dropped 1 base and J dropped 7 bases, with 14 bases sitting between them. CDR3 DNA sequence: TGTGCCAGTAGTATAGCCCTCCGGGAATTTAATGAGCAGTTCTTC. Protein sequence: CASSIALREFNEQFF.

The genes are TRBV7-2 and TRBJ2-7; 10 positions agree with TRBD1. Germline CDR1 is SGHTA and CDR2 is FQGNSA. V trimming: 1 base; J trimming: 4 bases; junction bases outside the gene matches: 4. CDR3 size: 15 residues. The CDR3 loop reads CASSLGPGQGYEQYF. The CDR3 nucleotides are TGTGCCAGCAGCTTAGGTCCGGGACAGGGGTACGAGCAGTACTTC. The whole variable domain, filled in from reference TRBV7-2 and TRBJ2-7, reads GAGVSQSPSNKVTEKGKDVELRCDPISGHTALYWYRQSLGQGLEFLIYFQGNSAPDKSGLPSDRFSAERTGGSVSTLTIQRTQQEDSAVYLCASSLGPGQGYEQYFGPGTRLTVT.

The V gene is TRBV7-9, the J gene TRBJ2-1, with 9 bases lining up with TRBD2. Germline V gene sequence: CDR1 SEHNR, CDR2 FQNEAQ (reference sequence). CDR3 length equals 18 residues. V was pared by 0 bases and J by 6 bases, with 12 bases of the junction left unmatched. CDR3 sequence (DNA): TGTGCCAGCAGCTTAGCGAAGATACTAGCGGGCACTGCCAATGAGCAGTTCTTC. It yields the protein CASSLAKILAGTANEQFF.

The chain carries TRBV11-1 and TRBJ1-1; D remains ambiguous. V shed 1 base and J shed 5 bases, with 14 bases lying between them. The CDR3 runs 15 residues. The germline CDR1 and CDR2 sequences are SGHAT and FQDESV (reference sequence). The CDR3 is CASSLGRTWETEAFF. The CDR3 bases are TGTGCCAGCAGCTTAGGCCGGACCTGGGAGACTGAAGCTTTCTTT.

This sequence joins TRBV4-2 and TRBJ2-2; 9 bases fit TRBD2. Germline CDR1 is LGHNA and CDR2 is YNFKEQ. The CDR3 has 18 residues. V trimming: 3 bases; J trimming: 4 bases; junction bases outside the gene matches: 12. Here the CDR3 reads CASSQSVTAGGPTGELFF. Here the CDR3 DNA reads TGTGCCAGCAGCCAGTCTGTGACCGCGGGGGGGCCCACCGGGGAGCTGTTTTTT.

The gene calls are TRBV5-1 and TRBJ2-5; the match to TRBD1 covers 10 bases. From germline, CDR1 is SGHRS and CDR2 YFSETQ. The CDR3 spans 15 residues. Trimming removed 0 bases from V and 4 bases from J; junction bases left unmatched: 3. CDR3 protein: CASSLGQGAGETQYF. CDR3 DNA: TGCGCCAGCAGCTTGGGACAGGGGGCTGGAGAGACCCAGTACTTC.

The genes are TRBV10-3 and TRBJ2-5, with a weak D call TRBD2 (6 bases). Germline CDR1 reads ENHRY; CDR2 reads SYGVKD. CDR3 length: 17 residues. The ends were cut back, 3 bases at V and 0 bases at J, with 17 bases in the middle. The CDR3 region has the DNA TGTGCCATCAGTGATAGTCGGGGGAAAACGTACCAAGAGACCCAGTACTTC. Residues: CAISDSRGKTYQETQYF.

CDR3 sequence (DNA): TGTGCCAGTACCCCGCACCGCGGGACTAGCGGGAGGGCCACAGATACGCAGTATTTT. Translation gives CASTPHRGTSGRATDTQYF. The chain uses TRBV19 and TRBJ2-3; 16 bases align to TRBD2. Per germline, CDR1 LNHDA and CDR2 SQIVND (reference sequence). CDR3 length equals 19 residues. V lost 7 bases to trimming and J lost 2 bases; unmatched junction nucleotides: 12.

The V and J genes are TRBV30 and TRBJ2-5; D gene uncertain. CDR3 size: 14 residues. V lost 0 bases to trimming and J lost 5 bases, with 13 bases between them. Germline V gives CDR1 GTSNPN, CDR2 SVGIG (reference sequence). The CDR3 is CAWSVTPLEETQYF. The DNA for the CDR3 is TGTGCCTGGAGTGTAACTCCTTTAGAGGAGACCCAGTACTTC.

The chain recombines TRBV5-1 with TRBJ1-3; the D gene is possibly TRBD1 (6 bases). Trimming stripped 4 bases from V and 8 bases from J, with 16 bases between. The CDR3 is 14 residues long. Looked up from germline, CDR1 is SGHRS and CDR2 is YFSETQ. The CDR3: CASSNSGHPDTIYF. In nucleotides, the CDR3 is TGCGCCAGCAGCAACTCGGGACATCCGGACACCATATATTTT.

The genes are TRBV12-5 and TRBJ2-3; 9 bases map to TRBD1. Trimming took 3 bases from V and 1 from J; bases not matched to a gene: 2. Germline V gene data show CDR1 as LGHNT and CDR2 as FRNRAP. The CDR3 runs to 15 residues. CDR3 sequence reads: CASGFRDRGTDTQYF. CDR3 nucleotide sequence: TGTGCTAGTGGTTTCCGGGACAGGGGCACAGATACGCAGTATTTT.

This chain's CDR3 is CATRSKDSSYEQYF. As DNA, the CDR3 is TGTGCCACGAGAAGTAAGGACAGCTCCTACGAGCAGTACTTC. The chain carries TRBV19 and TRBJ2-7, with D perhaps TRBD1 (6 bases). Germline V gene lookup returns CDR1 LNHDA and CDR2 SQIVND (reference sequence). V lost 10 bases and J 0 bases, leaving 16 bases between the germline ends. The CDR3 runs to 14 residues.

The V and J genes are TRBV18 and TRBJ2-5; 7 bases fit TRBD2. Per the germline V gene, CDR1 is KGHSH and CDR2 is LQKENI. The CDR3 is 13 residues long. V dropped 5 bases and J dropped 2; count of bases not matched to a gene: 2. In DNA, the CDR3 is TGTGCCAGCTCAGGGACTACACAAGAGACCCAGTACTTC. Translation gives CASSGTTQETQYF.